Reported below is one T cell receptor (beta chain). There are many counts of this clonotype. Its specific antigen is unknown. Per-nucleotide qualities are absent, and no much larger clonotype sits a single base away. Library generation was performed with RACE. The sequencing machine was a NextSeq 500. During library preparation, unique molecular identifiers were attached to individual cDNA molecules so that TCRs could be counted in a quantitative, reproducible way. For every blood RNA sample, sequencing covered both the TCR alpha and TCR beta chains. Per the source publication's procedure: Samples had a median of about 90,000 TCRs, with a range from about 23,224 to 700,000. The Decombinator software suite was used to annotate V, J and CDR3 in the TCR reads. Every sample was subsampled to the same number of TCRs (28,000) for the PS versus PT1 abundance plots. TCRs were defined as expanded if absent before sensitization and observed at least eight times at the 2-week time point. The raw public reads went through TCRdb reprocessing: fastp at Q25, MiXCR clone calling, in-frame beta chains kept. Records with the same CDR3 protein are collapsed into one entry carrying the most frequent genes and DNA. The V and J calls reflect TCRdb's pipeline rather than the authors' work. The sample includes fewer than 500,000 distinct CDR3 sequences, with roughly 5% observed a single time. The ten biggest clones cover under 3% of the sample.

These data belong to a study of human T cells and chemical hapten exposure (dated by TCRdb to 2020 to 2023). General notes on the study: For sensitization, 2% DPC in acetone was applied to a roughly 2 cm by roughly 2 cm area of upper inner arm skin. Throughout the study period of roughly five months, patients also received therapeutic DPC doses to the scalp every week. Patch testing on the upper back used Finn chambers containing 0.01% DPC, with scoring done after 6 days according to International Contact Dermatitis Research Group standards. The patient cohort, mostly female, included alopecia areata with under or over 50% scalp involvement, alopecia totalis and alopecia universalis. Libraries were pooled for sequencing, and variation in per-sample TCR yields was attributed mainly to small differences in library volumes within the pool. In alopecia patients, the study followed how the peripheral blood TCR repertoire changed in vivo over primary and secondary sensitization to diphenylcyclopropenone (DPC), a hapten. Blood was sampled from patients pre-sensitization (week 0) and at 2, 6 and about 24 weeks after DPC sensitization. For TCR sequencing, blood came from 25 to 35 alopecia patients at anywhere from one to four time points (pre-sensitization, 2, 6 and 24 weeks).

Explained via the paper, the time point label denotes: patch test 1, 2 weeks after DPC sensitization. Read against the paper, the sample's treatment or condition label means: therapeutic diphenylcyclopropenone sensitization with weekly scalp DPC. At every patch-test visit, the blood draw took place before the patch test was put on. Patients were considered eligible if aged 18 to 70, diagnosed with alopecia and deemed suitable for DPC therapy, and patients were excluded if pregnant. Total RNA was extracted from unfractionated whole blood collected in Tempus Blood RNA tubes. V and J lose 0 bases and 7 bases, and a span of 13 bases separates them. Taken from the germline V gene (reference sequence), the CDR1 and CDR2 loops are SGHNT and YYREEE. From cysteine to phenylalanine, the CDR3 is 15 amino acids long. Kept here is only the CDR3 DNA, which spans 45 bases and is read in frame from base 1. Paper-wide results and their limitations: All patients had alopecia, a presumed autoimmune disease, so their immune response might differ from that of healthy individuals. Repeated subsampling changed both the strength of the expansion versus patch-test correlation and the threshold at which that correlation became significant. Significantly more large CDR3 similarity clusters were formed by expanded TCRs than by pre-sensitization or healthy control sets, consistent with antigen-driven responses. Patch test score was positively correlated with the number of PT1 expanded TCRs, with significance at thresholds 8, 16 and 32 but not at 4. No change with DPC sensitization was found in the number of TCRs above 1 in 1000 frequency, and no evidence of global repertoire structure alterations was found.

The sequence was obtained from a woman in her 50s with alopecia areata. Some clones in this sample may be carry-over from other donors' samples. This chain joins TRBV5-4 to TRBJ2-2; the D segment is perhaps TRBD1 or TRBD2, each sharing 5 matched bases. The material was whole blood, obtained in connection with sensitization to the hapten diphenylcyclopropenone (DPC). The bases read TGTGCCAGCAGCTTGGCGCCGGGACCAAACGGGGAGCTGTTTTTT. Its translation reads: CASSLAPGPNGELFF.